One and the same sample provided the 25 T cell receptor beta chains below, sequenced in a study of blood T cell repertoires in COVID-19. TCRdb keeps only in-frame clones here, not all; method: immunoSEQ multiplex PCR. Among roughly 410,000 clones listed, around nine tenths were seen once. Sequenced material: peripheral blood. Receptors were obtained from a woman aged 40 to 50 with COVID-19, enrolled during active disease.

The gene calls are TRBV4-3 and TRBJ1-1; possible D gene TRBD1, 5 bases. V was pared by 0 bases and J by 0 bases, with 8 bases between. In germline, CDR1 is LGHNA, CDR2 YSLEER. The CDR3 totals 15 residues. The CDR3 protein is CASSQDHRLNTEAFF. The CDR3 DNA is TGCGCCAGCAGCCAAGACCACAGGTTGAACACTGAAGCTTTCTTT.

The chain joins TRBV7-2 to TRBJ1-5; weak D call: TRBD1 (6 bases). V was cut by 6 bases and J by 0 bases, with 12 bases left in between. Per the germline V gene, CDR1 is SGHTA and CDR2 is FQGNSA. The CDR3 is made up of 15 amino acids. CDR3 in amino acids: CASRVQGYSNQPQHF. CDR3 DNA sequence: TGTGCCAGCAGGGTACAGGGTTATAGCAATCAGCCCCAGCATTTT.

The V call is TRBV28, the J call TRBJ1-1; D ambiguous. This CDR3 comprises 15 residues. The germline V gene has CDR1 MDHEN and CDR2 SYDVKM. V lost 1 base, J lost 1 base, and 10 bases lay in between. CDR3 protein: CASSLSGRKNTEAFF. The CDR3 coding sequence is TGTGCCAGCAGTTTATCGGGTCGGAAGAACACTGAAGCTTTCTTT.

The chain joins TRBV15 to TRBJ1-2, with D possibly being TRBD1 (6 bases). The V gene lost 5 bases and the J gene lost 10 bases, with 23 bases spanning the gap. Per germline, CDR1 LNHNV and CDR2 YYDKDF (reference sequence). The CDR3 loop spans 15 amino acids. CDR3: CATSGPYRDSVNYTF. DNA for the CDR3: TGTGCCACCAGCGGGCCCTACAGGGATAGTGTTAACTACACCTTC.

The chain couples TRBV29-1 to TRBJ1-1; D gene ambiguous. The germline V and J ends were trimmed by 0 bases and 6 bases, with 11 bases remaining between them. This CDR3 has 13 residues. CDR1 and CDR2 (germline): SQVTM, ANQGSEA. CDR3 loop: CSVEDGESAEAFF. CDR3 nucleotide sequence: TGCAGCGTTGAAGATGGGGAGTCCGCTGAAGCTTTCTTT. Looking up the rest from reference TRBV29-1 and TRBJ1-1 gives the full variable domain: SAVISQKPSRDICQRGTSLTIQCQVDSQVTMMFWYRQQPGQSLTLIATANQGSEATYESGFVIDKFPISRPNLTFSTLTVSNMSPEDSSIYLCSVEDGESAEAFFGQGTRLTVV.

CDR3 sequence: CASSDRGGMNTEAFF. As DNA, the CDR3 is TGTGCCAGCAGCGACAGGGGAGGGATGAACACTGAAGCTTTCTTT. The J gene is TRBJ1-1, the V gene TRBV6-5, with 8 bases that match TRBD1. CDR3 length: 15 residues. Germline CDR1 MNHEY, CDR2 SVGAGI. The junction had 6 bases not matched to a gene; V was cut back by 6 bases and J by 0 bases.

CDR3 in amino acids: CASSLALGNRGTEAFF. In DNA form, the CDR3 reads TGTGCCAGCAGCTTAGCGCTCGGAAACAGGGGGACTGAAGCTTTCTTT. The chain employs TRBV7-9 and TRBJ1-1; the match to TRBD1 covers 8 bases. Germline assignment: CDR1 SEHNR and CDR2 FQNEAQ (reference sequence). V shed 0 bases and J 5 bases; nucleotides not matched to a gene: 8. The CDR3 loop spans 16 amino acids.

In this sample, this clone turned up once. The chain couples TRBV6-6 to TRBJ1-5; 7 nucleotides align to TRBD1. Per germline, CDR1 MNHNY and CDR2 SVGAGI (reference sequence). CDR3 length: 15 residues. The V gene end was trimmed by 6 bases and the J gene end by 7 bases; junction bases not matched to a gene: 12. The CDR3 reads CASSRRTGELQPQHF. The CDR3 coding sequence is TGTGCCAGCAGCCGACGGACAGGCGAGCTCCAGCCCCAGCATTTT.

V usage is TRBV7-2 and J usage is TRBJ1-6, with D perhaps matching TRBD1 (5 bases). The CDR3 is 17 amino acids. CDR1 and CDR2 (germline): SGHTA, FQGNSA. V shed 6 bases and J shed 0 bases, with 15 bases lying between them. CDR3: CASSSRGGSSYNSPLHF. The CDR3 region has the DNA TGTGCCAGCAGTTCGCGGGGGGGGAGCTCCTATAATTCACCCCTCCACTTT.

V is TRBV10-3 and J is TRBJ1-3; TRBD1 agrees at 7 bases. V lost 0 bases to trimming and J lost 0 bases; unmatched junction nucleotides: 8. The germline CDR1 and CDR2 sequences are ENHRY and SYGVKD. The CDR3 extends over 18 amino acids. The CDR3 nucleotides are TGTGCCATCAGTGAGTCCCACAGGGGATCGAGCTCTGGAAACACCATATATTTT. Translation gives CAISESHRGSSSGNTIYF.

This clone appeared a single time. CDR3 sequence (DNA): TGTGCCAGCAGCCCGGGGGGATCAGGAGCTTTCTTT. It encodes CASSPGGSGAFF. The chain has TRBV3-1 (or the pseudogene TRBV3-2) and TRBJ1-1, with a tentative D call TRBD1 (5 bases). Germline CDR1 reads LGHDT; CDR2 reads YNNKEL (reference sequence). Trimming took 4 bases from V and 10 from J, leaving 13 bases between them. The CDR3 runs to 12 residues.

The V and J genes are TRBV11-2 and TRBJ1-1; no reliable D call. This CDR3 is 15 amino acids long. Per the germline V gene, CDR1 is SGHAT and CDR2 is FQNNGV. The germline V and J ends were trimmed by 2 bases and 1 base, with 11 bases remaining between them. CDR3 amino acids: CASSLFDSRNTEAFF. As DNA, the CDR3 is TGTGCCAGCAGCTTATTTGACTCTAGGAACACTGAAGCTTTCTTT. Variable domain in full (rest from reference TRBV11-2 and TRBJ1-1): EAGVAQSPRYKIIEKRQSVAFWCNPISGHATLYWYQQILGQGPKLLIQFQNNGVVDDSQLPKDRFSAERLKGVDSTLKIQPAKLEDSAVYLCASSLFDSRNTEAFFGQGTRLTVV.

This chain connects TRBV7-8 to TRBJ2-3; tentatively, D is TRBD1 (6 bases). V shed 8 bases and J shed 4 bases, with 37 bases lying between them. Germline V gene sequence: CDR1 SGHVS, CDR2 FQNEAQ. CDR3 size: 21 residues. Written as DNA, the CDR3 is TGTGCCAGCTACCGACCCCGACATAGGGGGATCAAAACGGTCCTGGCAGATACGCAGTATTTT. Its protein product is CASYRPRHRGIKTVLADTQYF. The full variable domain, with the rest looked up from reference TRBV7-8 and TRBJ2-3, is GAGVSQSPRYKVAKRGQDVALRCDPISGHVSLFWYQQALGQGPEFLTYFQNEAQLDKSGLPSDRFFAERPEGSVSTLKIQRTQQEDSAVYLCASYRPRHRGIKTVLADTQYFGPGTRLTVL.

V usage is TRBV6-5 and J usage is TRBJ1-5, with D maybe TRBD1 (6 bases). Trimming took 2 bases from V and 7 from J, leaving 15 bases between them. The CDR3 runs to 15 residues. Per the germline V gene, CDR1 is MNHEY and CDR2 is SVGAGI. CDR3 loop: CASSYTGAGEQPQHF. The CDR3 bases are TGTGCCAGCAGTTACACCGGGGCAGGGGAACAGCCCCAGCATTTT.

The chain is built from TRBV2 and TRBJ2-3; 7 positions agree with TRBD1. Trimming cost V 6 bases and J 1 base; bases outside gene matches: 1. Germline assignment: CDR1 SNHLY and CDR2 FYNNEI. The CDR3 consists of 13 residues. The CDR3 DNA sequence: TGTGCCAGCAGGCAGGGGGGCACAGATACGCAGTATTTT. Amino acid sequence: CASRQGGTDTQYF.

V is TRBV4-1 and J is TRBJ1-2; D might be TRBD1 (5 bases). The CDR3 is made up of 14 amino acids. V was pared by 5 bases and J by 6 bases, with 16 bases between. Germline loops: CDR1 MGHRA, CDR2 YSYEKL. CDR3 region: CASSSRGGWHGYTF. In DNA form, the CDR3 reads TGCGCCAGCAGCTCGCGGGGGGGGTGGCATGGCTACACCTTC.

V usage is TRBV30 and J usage is TRBJ1-4, with 7 positions matching TRBD1. In germline, CDR1 is GTSNPN, CDR2 SVGIG (reference sequence). This CDR3 contains 15 residues. J lost 1 base, V lost 5 bases, and 7 bases had no gene match. The CDR3 here is CAWSPQGVTNEKLFF. In nucleotides, the CDR3 is TGTGCCTGGTCACCCCAGGGGGTAACTAATGAAAAACTGTTTTTT.

The V gene is TRBV6-2 or TRBV6-3, the J gene TRBJ1-1, with D perhaps matching TRBD1 (6 bases). There are 14 residues in the CDR3. Trimming removed 5 bases from V and 5 bases from J, with 15 bases in between. Germline CDR1 and CDR2: MNHEY and SVGEGT. This chain's CDR3 is CASSIRGAGTEAFF. The CDR3 DNA follows: TGTGCCAGCAGTATACGGGGGGCCGGGACTGAAGCTTTCTTT.

V and J are TRBV6-5 and TRBJ1-2; TRBD1 matches at 7 bases. The CDR3 contains 13 residues. Germline CDR1 MNHEY, CDR2 SVGAGI. CDR3 nucleotides: TGTGGCACAACAGGGGCTCCTAACTATGGCTACACCTTC. Its translation is CGTTGAPNYGYTF.

The chain uses TRBV19 and TRBJ1-6, with 7 bases lining up with TRBD1. The germline CDR1 and CDR2 sequences are LNHDA and SQIVND (reference sequence). The CDR3 has 16 amino acids. Trimming took 5 bases from V and 0 from J; bases not matched to a gene: 4. CDR3 in amino acids: CASSRGQSSYNSPLHF. CDR3 coding DNA: TGTGCCAGTAGTCGGGGACAGAGCTCCTATAATTCACCCCTCCACTTT.

V usage is TRBV7-9 and J usage is TRBJ2-1, with TRBD2 as a possible D gene (6 bases). The germline V and J ends were trimmed by 5 bases and 10 bases, with 12 bases remaining between them. The CDR3 length is 12 residues. In germline, CDR1 is SEHNR, CDR2 FQNEAQ (reference sequence). Written as DNA, the CDR3 is TGTGCCAGCAGCCCGCGGGGAAGCGAGCAGTTCTTC. Its translation is CASSPRGSEQFF.

The rearrangement joins TRBV3-1 (or the pseudogene TRBV3-2) to TRBJ1-4; D may be TRBD1 (5 bases). CDR1 and CDR2 from the germline V gene are LGHDT and YNNKEL (reference sequence). Trimming cost V 3 bases and J 8 bases, with 13 bases left between them. This CDR3 contains 14 residues. The CDR3 region has the DNA TGTGCCAGCAGCCACCGGGGGGTAGAAGAAAAACTGTTTTTT. The encoded protein is CASSHRGVEEKLFF.

The V and J genes are TRBV7-9 and TRBJ2-7; the D gene is possibly TRBD2 (5 bases). Germline CDR1 and CDR2: SEHNR and FQNEAQ (reference sequence). CDR3 length equals 15 residues. V was clipped by 5 bases and J by 5 bases, with 19 bases between them. In DNA, the CDR3 is TGTGCCAGCAGCATGATCAACGGGATCCGGGACGAGCAGTACTTC. As protein: CASSMINGIRDEQYF.

This clone occurred once. V gene TRBV11-3 combines with J gene TRBJ1-5; D perhaps matches TRBD1 (5 bases). Per germline, CDR1 SGHNT and CDR2 YENEEA. There are 15 residues in the CDR3. The V and J ends lost 1 base and 0 bases respectively, with 7 bases between them. The CDR3 DNA reads TGTGCCAGCAGCTTAGGAAGGGGTAGCAATCAGCCCCAGCATTTT. The encoded protein is CASSLGRGSNQPQHF.

The chain combines TRBV29-1 with TRBJ1-2; possibly TRBD1 for D (5 bases). Germline V CDR1 and CDR2: SQVTM, ANQGSEA. The CDR3 totals 11 residues. V shed 4 bases and J shed 5 bases, with 8 bases lying between them. The CDR3 coding sequence is TGCAGCGTTGGTACAGGATATGGCTACACCTTC. Its translation is CSVGTGYGYTF.